This is a list of T cell receptor beta chains from one sample in a study of blood T cell repertoires in COVID-19. The data were produced by immunoSEQ multiplex PCR, yet TCRdb's version contains in-frame clones alone and is incomplete. The table lists 100,000 to 140,000 clones, 85% to 95% of them singletons. Sequenced: peripheral blood. These TCRs come from a woman in her thirties with acute or convalescent COVID-19. Each CDR3 is given with its conserved first and last residue. Each record gives: V gene, D gene, J gene, clone size, CDR3 DNA, CDR3 protein. D genes are given only for firm matches. Expanded clones are given a class, and other clones once, few, many or no size at all.

v_gene: TRBV5-4
d_gene: TRBD2
j_gene: TRBJ2-5
abundance: .
CDR3nt: TGTGCCAGCAGCTTGGCCCCAGCGGGGGGGCAAGAGACCCAGTACTTC
CDR3aa: CASSLAPAGGQETQYF

v_gene: TRBV5-5
d_gene: .
j_gene: TRBJ1-1
abundance: .
CDR3nt: TGTGCCAGCAGCTTGCGTGGGACACTGATCCCTGAAGCTTTCTTT
CDR3aa: CASSLRGTLIPEAFF

v_gene: TRBV6-5
d_gene: TRBD2
j_gene: TRBJ2-7
abundance: .
CDR3nt: TGTGCCAGCGGGGGACTAGCGGGAGTGAACGAGCAGTACTTC
CDR3aa: CASGGLAGVNEQYF

v_gene: TRBV18
d_gene: .
j_gene: TRBJ1-6
abundance: .
CDR3nt: TGTGCCAGCTCACCACAGCGCCGGGTAAATAATTCACCCCTCCACTTT
CDR3aa: CASSPQRRVNNSPLHF

v_gene: TRBV11-2
d_gene: TRBD1
j_gene: TRBJ1-1
abundance: .
CDR3nt: TGTGCCAGCAGCGCCAGGGACAGGGTAAACACTGAAGCTTTCTTT
CDR3aa: CASSARDRVNTEAFF

v_gene: TRBV30
d_gene: TRBD1
j_gene: TRBJ1-2
abundance: few
CDR3nt: TGTGCCTGGAGTGTGGGACAGGGACTCTATGGCTACACCTTC
CDR3aa: CAWSVGQGLYGYTF

v_gene: TRBV9
d_gene: TRBD1
j_gene: TRBJ1-2
abundance: .
CDR3nt: TGTGCCAGCAGCGTACAAGAGACAGGGTTTGGTGGCTACACCTTC
CDR3aa: CASSVQETGFGGYTF

v_gene: TRBV28
d_gene: .
j_gene: TRBJ2-2
abundance: .
CDR3nt: TGTGCCAGCAGTTTGGGTAGCCTGAACACCGGGGAGCTGTTTTTT
CDR3aa: CASSLGSLNTGELFF

v_gene: TRBV4-1
d_gene: TRBD2
j_gene: TRBJ2-7
abundance: .
CDR3nt: TGCGCCAGCAGCCAAGAAAGTAGCGGGGGTTACGAGCAGTACTTC
CDR3aa: CASSQESSGGYEQYF

v_gene: TRBV27
d_gene: .
j_gene: TRBJ1-1
abundance: .
CDR3nt: TGTGCCAGCAGTTTATCCAAGACAGGAGGCACTGAAGCTTTCTTT
CDR3aa: CASSLSKTGGTEAFF

v_gene: TRBV6-5
d_gene: TRBD1
j_gene: TRBJ1-1
abundance: .
CDR3nt: TGTGCCAGCAGTTACCTTTCCGGGACAGGGGGCGGCGAAGCTTTCTTT
CDR3aa: CASSYLSGTGGGEAFF

v_gene: TRBV4-3
d_gene: TRBD1
j_gene: TRBJ2-7
abundance: .
CDR3nt: TGCGCCAGCAGCAAAGGACAGGGACCCTACGAGCAGTACTTC
CDR3aa: CASSKGQGPYEQYF

v_gene: TRBV10-1
d_gene: .
j_gene: TRBJ2-7
abundance: .
CDR3nt: TGCGCCAGCAGTGAGTCCGGGGTAGGGGAGCAGTACTTC
CDR3aa: CASSESGVGEQYF

v_gene: TRBV6-1
d_gene: TRBD2
j_gene: TRBJ2-7
abundance: .
CDR3nt: TGTGCCAGCAGTGATTATATGAGCGGGAGCTACGAGCAGTACTTC
CDR3aa: CASSDYMSGSYEQYF

v_gene: TRBV7-3
d_gene: .
j_gene: TRBJ2-5
abundance: .
CDR3nt: TGTGCCAGCAGCCCCAGTGTCACGGAGACCCAGTACTTC
CDR3aa: CASSPSVTETQYF

v_gene: TRBV19
d_gene: .
j_gene: TRBJ1-5
abundance: .
CDR3nt: TGTGCCAGTAGTGTACCAGTCGATAGCAATCAGCCCCAGCATTTT
CDR3aa: CASSVPVDSNQPQHF

v_gene: TRBV2
d_gene: .
j_gene: TRBJ1-2
abundance: .
CDR3nt: TGTGCCAGCAGCTCAGACTATGGCTACACCTTC
CDR3aa: CASSSDYGYTF

v_gene: TRBV28
d_gene: TRBD2
j_gene: TRBJ2-7
abundance: .
CDR3nt: TGTGCCAGCAAGGTTACTAGCGGGGTGAGCTCCTACGAGCAGTACTTC
CDR3aa: CASKVTSGVSSYEQYF

v_gene: TRBV7-2
d_gene: .
j_gene: TRBJ2-7
abundance: .
CDR3nt: TGTGCCAGCAGCTTGCCCTCTTACTTCTACGAGCAGTACTTC
CDR3aa: CASSLPSYFYEQYF

v_gene: TRBV7-6
d_gene: .
j_gene: TRBJ1-2
abundance: .
CDR3nt: TGTGCCAGCAGCTTACAGGGAAACTATGGCTACACCTTC
CDR3aa: CASSLQGNYGYTF

v_gene: TRBV27
d_gene: TRBD1
j_gene: TRBJ1-6
abundance: .
CDR3nt: TGTGCCAGCAGTTTATCAGGAGGGGGCAATTCACCCCTCCACTTT
CDR3aa: CASSLSGGGNSPLHF

v_gene: TRBV2
d_gene: .
j_gene: TRBJ2-1
abundance: .
CDR3nt: TGTGCCAGCAACAACGGACATCCTCGGGATGAGCAGTTCTTC
CDR3aa: CASNNGHPRDEQFF

v_gene: TRBV7-9
d_gene: .
j_gene: TRBJ1-2
abundance: .
CDR3nt: TGTGCCACCAACCCAAGAGGGGGGGCGCCGGTCTATGGCTACACCTTC
CDR3aa: CATNPRGGAPVYGYTF

v_gene: TRBV12-3/TRBV12-4
d_gene: .
j_gene: TRBJ1-5
abundance: .
CDR3nt: TGTGCCAGCAGTACCGGAGGAGAACCCCAGCATTTT
CDR3aa: CASSTGGEPQHF

v_gene: TRBV7-9
d_gene: TRBD1
j_gene: TRBJ2-3
abundance: .
CDR3nt: TGTGCCAGCAGCCCAGGGGGAGATACGCAGTATTTT
CDR3aa: CASSPGGDTQYF

v_gene: TRBV6-6
d_gene: TRBD2
j_gene: TRBJ2-1
abundance: .
CDR3nt: TGTGCCAGCAGTAACCCAGGAGCGGGGGAACAGTTCTTC
CDR3aa: CASSNPGAGEQFF

v_gene: TRBV28
d_gene: .
j_gene: TRBJ1-2
abundance: once
CDR3nt: TGTGCCACCCAGGGTTTGGGCTACACCTTC
CDR3aa: CATQGLGYTF

v_gene: TRBV5-1
d_gene: .
j_gene: TRBJ2-5
abundance: .
CDR3nt: TGCGCCAGCAGCTTGGGCCCCGCGGAGACCCAGTACTTC
CDR3aa: CASSLGPAETQYF

v_gene: TRBV25-1
d_gene: .
j_gene: TRBJ2-6
abundance: .
CDR3nt: TGTGCCAGCGTTGACTACTCTGGGGCCAACGTCCTGACTTTC
CDR3aa: CASVDYSGANVLTF

v_gene: TRBV10-3
d_gene: .
j_gene: TRBJ1-1
abundance: few
CDR3nt: TGTGCCACCGGACAGACTGAAGCTTTCTTT
CDR3aa: CATGQTEAFF

v_gene: TRBV28
d_gene: .
j_gene: TRBJ1-1
abundance: .
CDR3nt: TGTGCCGCGATGAGATTCGCGGGTCACACTGAAGCTTTCTTT
CDR3aa: CAAMRFAGHTEAFF

v_gene: TRBV6-5
d_gene: .
j_gene: TRBJ1-4
abundance: .
CDR3nt: TGTGCCAGCAGTTCCCGACAGGATGAAAAACTGTTTTTT
CDR3aa: CASSSRQDEKLFF

v_gene: TRBV3-1/TRBV3-2
d_gene: .
j_gene: TRBJ2-1
abundance: .
CDR3nt: TGTGCCAGCAGCCAAGAGTCCACTCCCGATGAGCAGTTCTTC
CDR3aa: CASSQESTPDEQFF

v_gene: TRBV4-2
d_gene: .
j_gene: TRBJ2-3
abundance: .
CDR3nt: TGTGCCAGCAGCCAGGATTCCGCCCGGAGCGATACGCAGTATTTT
CDR3aa: CASSQDSARSDTQYF

v_gene: TRBV28
d_gene: .
j_gene: TRBJ1-4
abundance: .
CDR3nt: TGTGCCAGCAGACACCCCCAAAATGAAAAACTGTTTTTT
CDR3aa: CASRHPQNEKLFF

v_gene: TRBV5-4
d_gene: .
j_gene: TRBJ1-1
abundance: .
CDR3nt: TGTGCCAGCAGTCGAAGGGCGGGGAACACTGAAGCTTTCTTT
CDR3aa: CASSRRAGNTEAFF

v_gene: TRBV9
d_gene: .
j_gene: TRBJ2-3
abundance: .
CDR3nt: TGTGCCAGCAGCCCCAGGGGTGGGACAGATACGCAGTATTTT
CDR3aa: CASSPRGGTDTQYF

v_gene: TRBV19
d_gene: TRBD2
j_gene: TRBJ2-3
abundance: .
CDR3nt: TGTGCCAGTAACCCGCTAGCGGGGACCACAGATACGCAGTATTTT
CDR3aa: CASNPLAGTTDTQYF

v_gene: TRBV28
d_gene: .
j_gene: TRBJ1-1
abundance: .
CDR3nt: TGTGCCAGCAGCTCCGGGAGGGGCCTAGGGACTGAAGCTTTCTTT
CDR3aa: CASSSGRGLGTEAFF

v_gene: TRBV19
d_gene: .
j_gene: TRBJ2-1
abundance: .
CDR3nt: TGTGCCAGTAGTATAGGCGTTTGGGGCAGGGGAAACTACAATGAGCAGTTCTTC
CDR3aa: CASSIGVWGRGNYNEQFF

v_gene: TRBV11-2
d_gene: TRBD1
j_gene: TRBJ1-2
abundance: .
CDR3nt: TGTGCCAGCAGCCCCAACCTCAGGGGGCACTATGGCTACACCTTC
CDR3aa: CASSPNLRGHYGYTF

v_gene: TRBV6-2/TRBV6-3
d_gene: .
j_gene: TRBJ1-5
abundance: .
CDR3nt: TGTGCCAGCAGTCACCGCTGGAAGGGGCTTGGCAATCAGCCCCAGCATTTT
CDR3aa: CASSHRWKGLGNQPQHF

v_gene: TRBV10-1
d_gene: .
j_gene: TRBJ1-1
abundance: .
CDR3nt: TGCGCCAGCAGACAGACTATGAACACTGAAGCTTTCTTT
CDR3aa: CASRQTMNTEAFF

v_gene: TRBV2
d_gene: .
j_gene: TRBJ1-5
abundance: .
CDR3nt: TGTGCCAGCAGTGTGGGGTCCGGGAGAGATCAGCCCCAGCATTTT
CDR3aa: CASSVGSGRDQPQHF

v_gene: TRBV10-2
d_gene: .
j_gene: TRBJ1-3
abundance: .
CDR3nt: TGCGCCAGCAGTTTTCAACAGGGCTCTGGAAACACCATATATTTT
CDR3aa: CASSFQQGSGNTIYF

v_gene: TRBV28
d_gene: TRBD2
j_gene: TRBJ2-7
abundance: .
CDR3nt: TGTGCCAGCAGTTTAGGGCGGGGGGGATACGAGCAGTACTTC
CDR3aa: CASSLGRGGYEQYF

v_gene: TRBV4-3
d_gene: .
j_gene: TRBJ2-5
abundance: many
CDR3nt: TGCGCCAGCAGCCCTCCGGGGTTGGGGACCCAGTACTTC
CDR3aa: CASSPPGLGTQYF

v_gene: TRBV28
d_gene: .
j_gene: TRBJ1-1
abundance: .
CDR3nt: TGTGCCAGCAGTTCCACGGACAGGAACACTGAAGCTTTCTTT
CDR3aa: CASSSTDRNTEAFF

v_gene: TRBV27
d_gene: .
j_gene: TRBJ1-1
abundance: .
CDR3nt: TGTGCCAGCAGCTCGGGGGTGGAAGTGGAAGCTTTCTTT
CDR3aa: CASSSGVEVEAFF

v_gene: TRBV18
d_gene: TRBD1
j_gene: TRBJ1-4
abundance: .
CDR3nt: TGTGCCAGCTCACCACCGGGACAGGGCGCATTCACTAATGAAAAACTGTTTTTT
CDR3aa: CASSPPGQGAFTNEKLFF